This T cell receptor (beta chain) stems from a study of OX40 agonist ivuxolimab in advanced cancers. Overall study context: It was ivuxolimab, an agonistic anti-OX40 (CD134) antibody, that patients were treated with.

CDR3 length: 15 amino acids. V was clipped by 3 bases and J by 6 bases; unmatched bases: 10. Per germline, CDR1 MRHNA and CDR2 SNTAGT. Assay used: immunoSEQ multiplex PCR; TCRdb lists only in-frame clones, some missing. Of roughly 63,000 clones in the sample, approximately 92% are singletons; the top ten hold about 12%. Whole-study findings and limits: Some patients who did not respond also had low normalized T-cell clonal expansion. CD4+ and CD8+ blood T cells expanded clonally by week 6 at 0.1 to 3.0 mg/kg.

By proportion, this clone is large (0.1 to 1%). The antigen remains undetermined. The chain couples TRBV6-4 to TRBJ2-7; the match to TRBD2 covers 8 bases. Material: CD4+ or CD8+ T cells sorted from blood, obtained in a trial of the OX40 agonist ivuxolimab. This clonotype was sampled from an adult with an advanced solid tumor such as melanoma, head and neck, liver or kidney cancer. As DNA, the CDR3 is TGTGCCAGCAGTGAATGGGCTAGCGGGCGTAGCGAGCAGTACTTC. Protein product: CASSEWASGRSEQYF.